This record covers a single T cell receptor (beta chain). CDR3 length: 15 amino acids. The V segment lost 9 bases and the J segment 2 bases; nucleotides outside the gene matches: 10. Germline V gene sequence: CDR1 MNHEY, CDR2 SVGAGI. This entry comes from a study of blood T cell repertoires in COVID-19. Across the whole study: Sources were T cells, B-cell-depleted T cells, or PBMCs; the material itself was cDNA or gDNA.

Patients of the Seattle cohort, enrolled during active infection, were followed longitudinally. Sequencing was performed with immunoSEQ multiplex PCR; in TCRdb, only in-frame clones are kept and a portion is missing. The data show 60,000 to 70,000 clones, 86% seen once. This chain connects TRBV6-5 to TRBJ2-1; 7 bases are shared with TRBD1. The sample taken for sequencing was peripheral blood. This clonotype originated in a man aged 35-49 years with COVID-19, enrolled during active disease. The DNA for the CDR3 is TGTGCCAGTCAGTCCGGGACAGCAACCTACAATGAGCAGTTCTTC. Amino acids: CASQSGTATYNEQFF.